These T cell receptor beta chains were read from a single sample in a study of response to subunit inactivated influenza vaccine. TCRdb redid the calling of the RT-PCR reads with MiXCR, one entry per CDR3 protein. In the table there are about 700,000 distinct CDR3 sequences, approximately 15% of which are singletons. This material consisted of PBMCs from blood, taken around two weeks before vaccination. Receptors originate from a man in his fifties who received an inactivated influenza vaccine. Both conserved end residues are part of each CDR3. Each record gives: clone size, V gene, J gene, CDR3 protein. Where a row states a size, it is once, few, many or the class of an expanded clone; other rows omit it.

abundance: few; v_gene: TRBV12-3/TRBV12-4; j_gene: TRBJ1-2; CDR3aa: CASSPQNYGYTF
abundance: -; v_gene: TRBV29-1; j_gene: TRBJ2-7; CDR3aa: CSAGQGSYEQYF
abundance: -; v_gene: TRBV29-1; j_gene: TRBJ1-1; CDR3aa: CSVAGTGGGTEAFF
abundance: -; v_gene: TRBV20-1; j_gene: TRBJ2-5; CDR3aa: CSAIRGIGETQYF
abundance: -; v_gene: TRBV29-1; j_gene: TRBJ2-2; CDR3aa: CSVVRGAGTGELFF
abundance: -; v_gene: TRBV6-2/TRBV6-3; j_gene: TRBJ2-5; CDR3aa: CASTPGLQETQYF
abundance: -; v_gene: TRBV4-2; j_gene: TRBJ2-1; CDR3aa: CASSQAGLRNEQFF
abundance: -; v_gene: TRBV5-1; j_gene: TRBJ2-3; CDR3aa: CASSSPSGGAADTQYF
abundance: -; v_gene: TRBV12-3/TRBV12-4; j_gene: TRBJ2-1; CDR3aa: CASTIKGLVRQFF
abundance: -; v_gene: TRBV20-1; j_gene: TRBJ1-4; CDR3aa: CSARDMVVVGKLFF
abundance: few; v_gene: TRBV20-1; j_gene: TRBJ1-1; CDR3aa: CSALELNTEAFF
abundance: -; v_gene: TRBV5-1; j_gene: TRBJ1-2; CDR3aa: CASSSQQGGHYTF
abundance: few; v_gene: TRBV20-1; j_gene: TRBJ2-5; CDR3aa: CSARLGGSETQYF
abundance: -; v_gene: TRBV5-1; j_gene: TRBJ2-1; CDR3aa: CASSGRGGTYNEQFF
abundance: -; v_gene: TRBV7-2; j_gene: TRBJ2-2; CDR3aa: CASSPAGTRKLFF
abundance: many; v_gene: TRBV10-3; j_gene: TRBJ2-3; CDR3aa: CAISDFREGTDTQYF
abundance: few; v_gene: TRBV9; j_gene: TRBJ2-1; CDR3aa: CASSVASGTLYNEQFF
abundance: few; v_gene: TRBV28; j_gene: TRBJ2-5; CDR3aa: CASSETSGGGEETQYF
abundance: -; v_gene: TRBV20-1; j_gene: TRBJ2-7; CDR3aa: CSALRRTYEQYF
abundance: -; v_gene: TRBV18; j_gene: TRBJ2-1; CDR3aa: CASSPQNQQGHLFF
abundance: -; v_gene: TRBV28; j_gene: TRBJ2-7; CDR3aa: CASSLSETGTYEQYF
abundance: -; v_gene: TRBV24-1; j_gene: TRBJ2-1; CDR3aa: CATAKPGTSTEQFF
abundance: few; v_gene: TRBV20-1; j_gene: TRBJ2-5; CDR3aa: CSARLAGVIKTQYF
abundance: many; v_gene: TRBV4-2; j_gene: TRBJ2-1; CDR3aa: CASSQSYNEQFF
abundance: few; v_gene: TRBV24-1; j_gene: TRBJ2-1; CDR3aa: CATSTGGGVRRNEQFF
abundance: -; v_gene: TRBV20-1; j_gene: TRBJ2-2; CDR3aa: CSAPGGSNTGELFF
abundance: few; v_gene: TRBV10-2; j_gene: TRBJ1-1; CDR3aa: CASSTGGSEAFF
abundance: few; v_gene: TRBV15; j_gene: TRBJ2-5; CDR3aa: CATSRDRPTWETQYF
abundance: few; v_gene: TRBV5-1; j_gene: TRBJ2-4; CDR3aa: CASSLGAGTTAKNIQYF
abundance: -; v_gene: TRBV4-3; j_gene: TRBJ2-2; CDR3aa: CASSQDIRTGELFF
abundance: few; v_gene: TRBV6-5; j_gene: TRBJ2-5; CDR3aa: CASSYPTGGGETQYF
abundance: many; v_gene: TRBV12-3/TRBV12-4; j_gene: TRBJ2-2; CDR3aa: CASSNRGSNTGELFF
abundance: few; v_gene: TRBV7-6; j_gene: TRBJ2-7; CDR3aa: CASSQRWTGIYEQYF
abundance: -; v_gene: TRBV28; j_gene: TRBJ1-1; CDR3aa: CASSFPLPGQRTEAFF
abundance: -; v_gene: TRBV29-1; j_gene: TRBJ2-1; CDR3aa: CSVRQPGRSEQFF
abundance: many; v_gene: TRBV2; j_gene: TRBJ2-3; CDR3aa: CASSEAQGLAAYTQYF
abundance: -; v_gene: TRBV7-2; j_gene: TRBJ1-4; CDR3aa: CASSIRRGGVEKLFF
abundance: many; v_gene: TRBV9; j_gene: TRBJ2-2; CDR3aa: CASSVQGGNTGELFF
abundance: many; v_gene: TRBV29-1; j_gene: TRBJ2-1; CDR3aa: CSANRDSYNEQFF
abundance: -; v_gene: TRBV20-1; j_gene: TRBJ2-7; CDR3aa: CSAILEGYEQYF
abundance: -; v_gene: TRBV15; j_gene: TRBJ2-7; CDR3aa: CATSPSRTRAYEQYF
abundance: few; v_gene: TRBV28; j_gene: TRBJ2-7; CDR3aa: CASQLAGGLSSYEQYF
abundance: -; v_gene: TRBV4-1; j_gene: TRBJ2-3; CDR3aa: CASSKTSGSLSSTDTQYF
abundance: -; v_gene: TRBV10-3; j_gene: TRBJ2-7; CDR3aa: CAISLKTQGYEQYF
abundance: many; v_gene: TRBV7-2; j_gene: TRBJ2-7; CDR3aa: CASSWTSGGASEQYF
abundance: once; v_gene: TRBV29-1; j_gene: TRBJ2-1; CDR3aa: CSVAGTGPYNDQFF
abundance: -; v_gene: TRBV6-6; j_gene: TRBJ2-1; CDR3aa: CASHPSREGRFF
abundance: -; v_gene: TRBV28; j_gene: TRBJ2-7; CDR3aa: CASSVASYSYEQYF
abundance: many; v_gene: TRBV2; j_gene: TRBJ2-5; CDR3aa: CASSALETQYF
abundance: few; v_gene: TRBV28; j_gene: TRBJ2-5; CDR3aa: CATYQGRAETQYF
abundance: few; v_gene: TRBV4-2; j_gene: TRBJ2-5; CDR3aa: CASSQDPPHEGETQYF
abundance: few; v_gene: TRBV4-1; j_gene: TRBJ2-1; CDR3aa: CASSQAAGAMYNEQFF
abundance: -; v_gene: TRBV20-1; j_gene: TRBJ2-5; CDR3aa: CSARAPSKETQYF